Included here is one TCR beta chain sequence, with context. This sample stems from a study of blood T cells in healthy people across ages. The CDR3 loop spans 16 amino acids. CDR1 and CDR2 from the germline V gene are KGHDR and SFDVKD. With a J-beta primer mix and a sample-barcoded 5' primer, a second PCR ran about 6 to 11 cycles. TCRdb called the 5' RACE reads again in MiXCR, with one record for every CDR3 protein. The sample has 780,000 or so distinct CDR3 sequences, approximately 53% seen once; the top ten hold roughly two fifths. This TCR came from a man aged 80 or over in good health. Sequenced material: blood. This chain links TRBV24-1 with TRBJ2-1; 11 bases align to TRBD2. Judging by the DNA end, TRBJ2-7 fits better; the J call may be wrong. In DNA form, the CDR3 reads TGTGCCACCAGTGTCGCTAGGACTAGCGGGTACAATGAGCAGTACTTC. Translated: CATSVARTSGYNEQYF.